The 15 T cell receptor beta chains below come from one sample, sequenced in a study of sequential checkpoint blockade in melanoma (dated by TCRdb to 2018 to 2020). In the paper's terms, the treatment or condition label means: randomized to nivolumab then ipilimumab (arm A) or the reverse (arm B). To prepare the library, the immunoSEQ multiplex PCR assay was applied. What TCRdb holds here is the immuneACCESS table cut down to in-frame rearrangements. Part of the clones is not present; checked against another copy, under half of the missing clones reflect an unresolved V gene, and the others are unexplained. This sample is represented by 25,000 to 35,000 clones; 75% to 90% of them were singletons. The biggest ten clones account for around 23% of the sample. The specimen was CD8+ T cells sorted from blood (inferred from file names), collected from a patient given nivolumab and ipilimumab in sequence. The source is a human donor with melanoma.

This clone was seen a single time. The J gene is TRBJ2-7, the V gene TRBV27; TRBD1 matches at 7 bases. The CDR3 is 16 residues long. The ends lost 0 bases at V and 3 bases at J; junction bases unmatched: 8. Germline assignment: CDR1 MNHEY and CDR2 SMNVEV (reference sequence). The CDR3 DNA follows: TGTGCCAGCAGTTTATCCCCGGGGACAGTCGACTACGAGCAGTACTTC. Amino acid sequence: CASSLSPGTVDYEQYF.

The chain is built from TRBV2 and TRBJ2-5, with TRBD2 as a possible D gene (6 bases). Per the germline V gene, CDR1 is SNHLY and CDR2 is FYNNEI. With 8 bases removed from V and 5 bases from J, the gap between germline ends came to 15 bases. The CDR3 has 13 amino acids. The CDR3 is CASWGVALETQYF. Here the CDR3 DNA reads TGTGCCAGCTGGGGGGTAGCCTTGGAGACCCAGTACTTC.

In this sample, this clone turned up once. The rearrangement joins TRBV10-3 to TRBJ2-7; 8 nucleotides align to TRBD1. The CDR3 is made up of 12 amino acids. Germline CDR1 ENHRY, CDR2 SYGVKD. V shed 7 bases, J shed 5 bases, and the junction held 4 bases outside the gene matches. Here the CDR3 DNA reads TGTGCCATCAAGACACAGGGGGACGAGCAGTACTTC. Protein product: CAIKTQGDEQYF.

The V and J genes are TRBV5-1 and TRBJ1-2; 7 nucleotides agree with TRBD1. J was trimmed by 4 bases and V by 1 base; bases with no gene match: 7. This CDR3 has 15 residues. The germline CDR1 and CDR2 sequences are SGHRS and YFSETQ. CDR3 residues: CASSLRGQGGYGYTF. In nucleotides, the CDR3 is TGCGCCAGCAGCTTGAGGGGGCAGGGCGGCTATGGCTACACCTTC.

The genes are TRBV5-1 and TRBJ2-2, with 10 bases fitting TRBD1. The J segment lost 1 base and the V segment lost 2 bases, leaving 2 bases of the junction unmatched. Germline values: CDR1 SGHRS, CDR2 YFSETQ. CDR3 length: 16 residues. The CDR3 reads CASSFDRGQNTGELFF. The CDR3 nucleotides read TGCGCCAGCAGCTTCGACAGGGGGCAGAACACCGGGGAGCTGTTTTTT.

The chain uses TRBV4-3 and TRBJ2-7, with TRBD1 matching 10 bases. Germline V gene sequence: CDR1 LGHNA, CDR2 YSLEER. This CDR3 is built from 15 residues. J lost 4 bases, V lost 1 base, and 4 bases had no gene match. CDR3 region: CASSQAWTGGYEQYF. The CDR3 DNA follows: TGCGCCAGCAGCCAAGCCTGGACAGGGGGGTACGAGCAGTACTTC.

This chain uses TRBV5-1 with TRBJ1-2; D is perhaps TRBD1 (6 bases). The germline gives CDR1 SGHRS, CDR2 YFSETQ. This CDR3 region has 14 residues. Deletions cut 0 bases from V and 8 bases from J, with 14 bases between. CDR3 in amino acids: CASSLEGGLSGYTF. The CDR3 nucleotides read TGCGCCAGCAGCTTGGAGGGGGGGCTCAGCGGCTACACCTTC.

The chain uses TRBV6-6 and TRBJ2-3; 8 bases fit TRBD1. The CDR3 loop spans 16 amino acids. Looked up from germline, CDR1 is MNHNY and CDR2 is SVGAGI (reference sequence). J gave up 4 bases and V 3 bases, and 9 bases lay outside the gene matches. CDR3 bases: TGTGCCAGCAGTTATACCAGGACAGGGTCCGCAGATACGCAGTATTTT. This translates into CASSYTRTGSADTQYF.

The chain couples TRBV5-6 to TRBJ2-5, with 11 bases fitting TRBD1. J gave up 4 bases and V 0 bases, and 5 bases lay outside the gene matches. The CDR3 loop spans 16 amino acids. The V gene's germline CDR1 is SGHDT and CDR2 YYEEEE. The CDR3 DNA reads TGTGCCAGCAGCTTGGTAGGACAGGGGGCGGCAGAGACCCAGTACTTC. Amino acids: CASSLVGQGAAETQYF.

The genes are TRBV23-1 and TRBJ2-7, with TRBD2 identical over 8 bases. TRBV23-1 is sorted into the ORF group, with uncertain function. The CDR3 is 15 amino acids. The trim removed 8 bases at V and 4 bases at J, leaving 13 bases unmatched. This CDR3 is CASLQGERESYEQYF. In nucleotides, the CDR3 is TGCGCCAGCCTCCAGGGTGAGCGGGAGTCTTACGAGCAGTACTTC.

The genes are TRBV28 and TRBJ2-7; TRBD1 matches 7 bases. J was trimmed by 0 bases and V by 9 bases; bases with no gene match: 5. The CDR3 length is 13 residues. Germline V gene data show CDR1 as MDHEN and CDR2 as SYDVKM. The CDR3 coding sequence is TGTGCCAGTTCCCGGGACAGCTCCTACGAGCAGTACTTC. Translating gives CASSRDSSYEQYF. The complete variable domain, with remaining parts taken from reference TRBV28 and TRBJ2-7, reads DVKVTQSSRYLVKRTGEKVFLECVQDMDHENMFWYRQDPGLGLRLIYFSYDVKMKEKGDIPEGYSVSREKKERFSLILESASTNQTSMYLCASSRDSSYEQYFGPGTRLTVT.

The chain uses TRBV5-1 and TRBJ2-7; the D gene is possibly TRBD2 (7 bases). The CDR3 sequence is 17 residues long. The V gene lost 5 bases and the J gene lost 2 bases, with 23 bases spanning the gap. Germline lookup yields CDR1 SGHRS and CDR2 YFSETQ. CDR3 in amino acids: CASREGGKPYVAYEQYF. The CDR3 coding sequence is TGCGCCAGCAGGGAGGGGGGGAAGCCCTACGTGGCCTACGAGCAGTACTTC. The full variable domain, rest sourced from reference TRBV5-1 and TRBJ2-7, is KAGVTQTPRYLIKTRGQQVTLSCSPISGHRSVSWYQQTPGQGLQFLFEYFSETQRNKGNFPGRFSGRQFSNSRSEMNVSTLELGDSALYLCASREGGKPYVAYEQYFGPGTRLTVT.

The chain has TRBV28 and TRBJ2-1, with 7 bases aligning to TRBD1. Per germline, CDR1 MDHEN and CDR2 SYDVKM. V lost 3 bases and J lost 5; bases outside the gene matches: 10. This CDR3 is built from 16 residues. CDR3 region: CASSFPRDRVHNEQFF. The CDR3 DNA follows: TGTGCCAGCAGTTTCCCCCGCGACAGGGTGCACAATGAGCAGTTCTTC.

This chain joins TRBV19 and TRBJ1-6, with a possible D match to TRBD1 (5 bases). The ends were cut back, 6 bases at V and 3 bases at J, with 9 bases in the middle. Germline CDR1 reads LNHDA; CDR2 reads SQIVND (reference sequence). The CDR3 is made up of 14 amino acids. DNA of the CDR3: TGTGCCAGTAGCGAACAGGACTATAATTCACCCCTCCACTTT. Translating it yields CASSEQDYNSPLHF.

This chain uses TRBV4-1 with TRBJ1-5; D unresolved. This CDR3 has 13 amino acids. V was shortened by 1 base and J by 4 bases, with 5 bases between the two germline ends. Germline V gene lookup returns CDR1 MGHRA and CDR2 YSYEKL. The CDR3 DNA reads as TGCGCCAGCAGCCAAGGGGAGAATCAGCCCCAGCATTTT. Protein: CASSQGENQPQHF.